This TCR beta chain was sequenced in a study of PD-1 blockade in classical Hodgkin lymphoma. Exposure to brentuximab vedotin varied, and each patient had relapsed following autologous stem cell transplantation. By magnetic negative selection, CD4+ T cells were purified from thawed PBMCs. Assay: immunoSEQ multiplex PCR; the TCRdb copy retains only in-frame clones and omits some. The data show over 8,500 clones, 80% to 85% seen once. The CDR3 spans 15 residues. Trimming removed 1 base at V and 4 bases at J, with 13 bases between. CDR1 and CDR2 from the germline V gene are MNHEY and SMNVEV (reference sequence).

The chain employs TRBV27 and TRBJ1-2; maybe TRBD1 (6 bases). This TCR was recovered from a human donor with classical Hodgkin lymphoma. The sequencing here drew on CD4+ T cells from blood, taken at baseline. The CDR3 DNA follows: TGTGCCAGCAGTTTATTCGACAGGCCTGGCTATGGCTACACCTTC. Residues: CASSLFDRPGYGYTF.